This T cell receptor beta chain was captured by sequencing in a study of CXCR3-negative and CXCR3-positive naive CD8 T cells. General study results and limits: Naive cells with CXCR3 showed TRB CDR3s that were more hydrophobic than those in CXCR3-negative naive cells. CXCR3-negative and CXCR3-positive naive cells shared comparable TRBV-TRBJ usage, but memory cells did not.

On this clonotype: Its target is not known.

TRB cDNA was prepared as libraries by UMI-labeled 5' RACE. TCRdb reanalyzed the 5' RACE reads, giving one entry per CDR3 protein sequence and no DNA. This sample's table has some 120,000 distinct CDR3 sequences. The germline CDR1 and CDR2 sequences are MDHEN and SYDVKM. This CDR3 is 15 amino acids long. The clonotype originates from a human donor in good health. Some clones in this sample may be carry-over from other donors' samples. The rearrangement uses TRBV28 and TRBJ2-3; TCRdb gives TRBD1 as the D gene, but with no DNA this cannot be confirmed. Material for sequencing was naive CXCR3+ CD8+ T cells from blood. Described subset: CD45RO-CCR7+CD27+CD95- naive CD8+ T cells expressing CXCR3 (TNR3+). The CDR3 region is CASSPPAISTDTQYF. Full variable domain (outside the CDR3, taken from reference TRBV28 and TRBJ2-3): DVKVTQSSRYLVKRTGEKVFLECVQDMDHENMFWYRQDPGLGLRLIYFSYDVKMKEKGDIPEGYSVSREKKERFSLILESASTNQTSMYLCASSPPAISTDTQYFGPGTRLTVL.